This TCR beta chain was profiled in a study of Tregs in tolerant kidney transplant recipients. Notes on the study in general: Tregs expanded with activated donor B cells seemed most donor-specific. Findings come from small patient numbers and require larger validation. Biological reproducibility was not directly addressed in this study.

Thawed PBMCs were FACS-sorted into unstimulated CD4+CD25+CD127- regulatory T cells, CD4+CD25- non-regulatory cells, CD4 and CD8 cells. Sequenced by immunoSEQ multiplex PCR; TCRdb stores in-frame clones only, minus some. The repertoire holds over 50,000 clones, more than 70% seen once, with 5.2% in the top ten. Comment on this clone: Its cognate antigen is unknown.

Specimen: CD4+ T cells from blood. The sequence came from a human donor in good health.

Written as DNA, the CDR3 is TGTGCCAGCAGCTTAGCGCCACAGAATAATGAAAAACTGTTTTTT. It specifies CASSLAPQNNEKLFF. The V and J genes are TRBV7-2 and TRBJ1-4, with D unresolved. V was pared by 0 bases and J by 4 bases, with 9 bases between. The germline V gene has CDR1 SGHTA and CDR2 FQGNSA. This CDR3 region has 15 residues.